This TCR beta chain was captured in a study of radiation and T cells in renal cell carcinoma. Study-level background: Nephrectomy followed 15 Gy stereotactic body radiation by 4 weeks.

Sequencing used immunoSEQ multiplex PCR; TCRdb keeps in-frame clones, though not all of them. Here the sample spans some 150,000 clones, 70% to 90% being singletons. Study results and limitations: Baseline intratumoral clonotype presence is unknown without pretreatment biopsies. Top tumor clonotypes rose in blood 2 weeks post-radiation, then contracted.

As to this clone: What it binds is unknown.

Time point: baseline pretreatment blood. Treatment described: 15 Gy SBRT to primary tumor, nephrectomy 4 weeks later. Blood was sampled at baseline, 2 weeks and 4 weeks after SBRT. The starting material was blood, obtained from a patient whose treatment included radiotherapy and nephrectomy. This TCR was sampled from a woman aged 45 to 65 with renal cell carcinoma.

DNA of the CDR3: TGTGCCAGCAGCCAAGACGGCTGGGGATCCCAGCATTTT. Translating gives CASSQDGWGSQHF. The chain has TRBV14 and TRBJ1-5; unclear D gene. The CDR3 extends over 13 amino acids. Per germline, CDR1 SGHDN and CDR2 FVKESK. Trimming shortened V by 0 bases and J by 11 bases, and 11 bases separated the two germline ends.